A selection of T cell receptor beta chains follows, all from one sample in a study of blood T cell repertoires in COVID-19. The table came from immunoSEQ multiplex PCR; TCRdb's copy has only in-frame clones and leaves some out. Of more than 15,000 clones detected, roughly 90% appear once; the ten largest clones hold roughly 8.3%. Sequencing used peripheral blood. Every receptor here comes from a human donor in a cohort sampled during active COVID-19. The donor label of this sample is uncertain. CDR3s include the opening cysteine and the closing phenylalanine or tryptophan. A D gene is named only where the DNA matches it firmly. A clone size is listed for some rows: how often the clone was seen (once, few, many), or a class if it is expanded.

>TRBV5-4|TRBD1|NA|TRBJ1-2
CASSLAAGTGGFGYTF
TGTGCCAGCAGCTTGGCGGCCGGGACAGGGGGATTCGGCTACACCTTC
>TRBV13|TRBD2|NA|TRBJ2-3
CASSFPRGAGGLGDTQYF
TGTGCCAGCAGCTTCCCGAGGGGAGCGGGAGGACTTGGAGATACGCAGTATTTT
>TRBV6-1|TRBD2|NA|TRBJ2-7
CASSEGGSGSYEQYF
TGTGCCAGCAGTGAAGGGGGCAGCGGGAGCTACGAGCAGTACTTC
>TRBV5-1|NA|NA|TRBJ2-1
CASSLETFYNEQFF
TGCGCCAGCAGCTTGGAGACTTTCTACAATGAGCAGTTCTTC
>TRBV24-1|TRBD2|NA|TRBJ2-1
CATSPGTRTYNEQFF
TGTGCCACCAGCCCCGGGACTAGGACCTACAATGAGCAGTTCTTC
>TRBV15|TRBD2|NA|TRBJ2-1
CATSSGRSSYNEQFF
TGTGCCACCAGCAGCGGGAGGAGCTCCTACAATGAGCAGTTCTTC
>TRBV30|TRBD1|NA|TRBJ2-2
CAWRGQANTGELFF
TGTGCCTGGAGAGGACAGGCGAACACCGGGGAGCTGTTTTTT
>TRBV12-3/TRBV12-4|NA|once|TRBJ1-2
CASSGSGYGYTF
TGTGCCAGCAGCGGGTCTGGCTATGGCTACACCTTC
>TRBV7-9|NA|NA|TRBJ2-1
CAIPQRASSYNEQFF
TGTGCCATACCCCAGCGGGCGAGCTCCTACAATGAGCAGTTCTTC
>TRBV27|NA|NA|TRBJ2-2
CASSLARGTGELFF
TGTGCCAGCAGTCTCGCCCGGGGCACCGGGGAGCTGTTTTTT
>TRBV6-6|TRBD1|NA|TRBJ1-1
CASSYFEPGGTEAFF
TGTGCCAGCAGTTACTTCGAACCAGGGGGGACTGAAGCTTTCTTT
>TRBV29-1|TRBD1|NA|TRBJ2-7
CSARGLASSYEQYF
TGCAGCGCCAGGGGGCTAGCGAGCTCCTACGAGCAGTACTTC
>TRBV15|TRBD1|NA|TRBJ1-4
CATSRGTGGEKLFF
TGTGCCACCAGCAGGGGGACAGGTGGCGAAAAACTGTTTTTT
>TRBV6-6|NA|NA|TRBJ1-2
CASSYSSVNYGYTF
TGTGCCAGCAGTTACTCGTCCGTAAACTATGGCTACACCTTC
>TRBV6-1|TRBD1|NA|TRBJ1-4
CASSEERQGATNEKLFF
TGTGCCAGCAGTGAAGAGAGACAGGGTGCAACTAATGAAAAACTGTTTTTT
>TRBV6-5|TRBD2|NA|TRBJ2-3
CASRFGLAGTDTQYF
TGTGCCAGCAGATTCGGACTAGCTGGCACAGATACGCAGTATTTT
>TRBV5-1|TRBD1|NA|TRBJ2-1
CASSQRQGSSYNEQFF
TGCGCCAGCAGCCAAAGACAGGGTAGCTCCTACAATGAGCAGTTCTTC
>TRBV28|TRBD2|NA|TRBJ2-1
CASTFLLADNEQFF
TGTGCCAGCACTTTTCTTCTAGCGGACAATGAGCAGTTCTTC
>TRBV5-1|NA|once|TRBJ2-7
CASSLWVGTTYEQYF
TGCGCCAGCAGCTTGTGGGTAGGAACTACCTACGAGCAGTACTTC
>TRBV5-1|TRBD1|NA|TRBJ2-7
CASSPPDSGTGTYEQYF
TGCGCCAGCAGCCCGCCTGATTCCGGGACAGGGACCTACGAGCAGTACTTC
>TRBV7-2|NA|NA|TRBJ2-3
CASSLAGGPQYF
TGTGCCAGCAGCTTAGCGGGAGGCCCTCAGTATTTT
>TRBV7-7|TRBD2|once|TRBJ2-6
CASSLRLAGVGGANVLTF
TGTGCTAGCAGCTTGAGACTAGCGGGAGTAGGTGGGGCCAACGTCCTGACTTTC
>TRBV5-1|NA|NA|TRBJ2-1
CASSLSRYNEQFF
TGCGCCAGCAGCTTGTCGAGATACAATGAGCAGTTCTTC
>TRBV10-2|NA|NA|TRBJ2-7
CASSVDPRQGYHEQYF
TGCGCCAGCAGTGTAGACCCTCGGCAGGGGTACCACGAGCAGTACTTC